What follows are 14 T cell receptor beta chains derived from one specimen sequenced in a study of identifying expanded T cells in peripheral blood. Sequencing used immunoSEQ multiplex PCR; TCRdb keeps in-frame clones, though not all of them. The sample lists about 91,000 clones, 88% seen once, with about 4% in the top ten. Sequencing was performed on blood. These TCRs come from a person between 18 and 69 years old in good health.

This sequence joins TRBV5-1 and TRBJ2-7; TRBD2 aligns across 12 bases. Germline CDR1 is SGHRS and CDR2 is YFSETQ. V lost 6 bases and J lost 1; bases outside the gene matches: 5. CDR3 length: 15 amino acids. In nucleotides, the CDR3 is TGCGCCAGCAACCCTAGCGGGAGGGCTTCCTACGAGCAGTACTTC. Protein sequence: CASNPSGRASYEQYF.

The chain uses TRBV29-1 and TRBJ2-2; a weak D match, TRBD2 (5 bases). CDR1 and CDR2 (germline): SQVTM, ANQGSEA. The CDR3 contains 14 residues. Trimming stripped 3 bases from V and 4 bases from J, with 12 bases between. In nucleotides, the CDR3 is TGCAGCGTTGATGTTGGCCGGGGCACCGGGGAGCTGTTTTTT. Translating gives CSVDVGRGTGELFF.

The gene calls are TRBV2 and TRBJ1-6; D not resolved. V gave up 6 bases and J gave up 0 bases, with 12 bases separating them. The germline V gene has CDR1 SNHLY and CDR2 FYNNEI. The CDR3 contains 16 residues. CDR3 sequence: CASSQELSSYNSPLHF. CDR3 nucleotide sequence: TGTGCCAGCAGCCAAGAACTAAGCTCCTATAATTCACCCCTCCACTTT.

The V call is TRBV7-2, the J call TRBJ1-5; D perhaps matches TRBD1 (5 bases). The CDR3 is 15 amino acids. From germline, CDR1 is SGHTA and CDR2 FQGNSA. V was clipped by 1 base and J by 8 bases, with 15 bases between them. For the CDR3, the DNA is TGTGCCAGCAGCTTAGGGACAACACTATGGGAGCCCCAGCATTTT. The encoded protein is CASSLGTTLWEPQHF.

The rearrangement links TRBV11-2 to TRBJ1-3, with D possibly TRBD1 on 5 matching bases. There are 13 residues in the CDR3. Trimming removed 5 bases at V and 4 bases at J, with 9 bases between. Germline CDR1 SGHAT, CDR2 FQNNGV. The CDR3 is CASSGGSGNTIYF. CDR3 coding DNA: TGTGCCAGCAGCGGGGGGTCCGGAAACACCATATATTTT.

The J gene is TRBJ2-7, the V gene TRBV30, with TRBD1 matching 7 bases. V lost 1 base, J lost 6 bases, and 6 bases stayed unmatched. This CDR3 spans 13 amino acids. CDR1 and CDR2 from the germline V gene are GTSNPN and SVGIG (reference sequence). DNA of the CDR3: TGTGCCTGGAGTGCTTTACAGGGGTCCGAGCAGTACTTC. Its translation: CAWSALQGSEQYF.

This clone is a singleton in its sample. CDR3 bases: TGTGCCAGCAGTACTCCGGGACAGGCCTACAATGAGCAGTTCTTC. Its protein is CASSTPGQAYNEQFF. The chain carries TRBV5-8 and TRBJ2-1, with TRBD1 identical over 8 bases. From germline, CDR1 is SGHTS and CDR2 YDEGEE. This CDR3 spans 15 amino acids. V was pared by 5 bases and J by 2 bases, with 6 bases of the junction left unmatched.

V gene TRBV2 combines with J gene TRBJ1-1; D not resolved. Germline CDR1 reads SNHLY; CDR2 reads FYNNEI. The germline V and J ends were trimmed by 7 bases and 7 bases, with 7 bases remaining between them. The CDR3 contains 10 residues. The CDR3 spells CASIRIEAFF. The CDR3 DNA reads TGTGCCAGCATTAGGATTGAAGCTTTCTTT.

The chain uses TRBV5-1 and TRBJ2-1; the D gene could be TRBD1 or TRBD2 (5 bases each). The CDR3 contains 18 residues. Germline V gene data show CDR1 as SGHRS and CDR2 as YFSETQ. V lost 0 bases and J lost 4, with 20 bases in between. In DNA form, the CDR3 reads TGCGCCAGCAGCTTGGATGGTGGGGGAGCCTTTATATACAATGAGCAGTTCTTC. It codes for CASSLDGGGAFIYNEQFF.

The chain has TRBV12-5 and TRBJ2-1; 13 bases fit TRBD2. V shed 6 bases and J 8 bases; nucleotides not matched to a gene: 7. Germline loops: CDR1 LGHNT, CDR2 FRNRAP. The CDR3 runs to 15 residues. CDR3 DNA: TGTGCTAGTGGACTCGGACTAGCGGGAGTGTATGAGCAGTTCTTC. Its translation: CASGLGLAGVYEQFF.

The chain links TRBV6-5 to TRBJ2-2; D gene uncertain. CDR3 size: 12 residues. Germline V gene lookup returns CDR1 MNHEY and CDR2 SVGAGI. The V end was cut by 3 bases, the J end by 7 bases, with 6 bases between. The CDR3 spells CASSYSGGELFF. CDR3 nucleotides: TGTGCCAGCAGTTATAGTGGCGGGGAGCTGTTTTTT.

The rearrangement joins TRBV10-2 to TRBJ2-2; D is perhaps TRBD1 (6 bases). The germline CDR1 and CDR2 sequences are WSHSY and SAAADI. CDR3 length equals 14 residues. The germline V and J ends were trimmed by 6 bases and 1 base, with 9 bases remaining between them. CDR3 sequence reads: CASSVTGNTGELFF. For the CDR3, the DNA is TGCGCCAGCAGCGTGACAGGGAACACCGGGGAGCTGTTTTTT.

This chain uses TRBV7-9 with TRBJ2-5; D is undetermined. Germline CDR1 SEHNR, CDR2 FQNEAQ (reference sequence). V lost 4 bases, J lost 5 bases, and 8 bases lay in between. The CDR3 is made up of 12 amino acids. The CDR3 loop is CASSSPGETQYF. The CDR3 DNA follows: TGTGCCAGCAGCTCGCCCGGGGAGACCCAGTACTTC. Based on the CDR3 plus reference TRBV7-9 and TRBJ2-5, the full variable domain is DTGVSQNPRHKITKRGQNVTFRCDPISEHNRLYWYRQTLGQGPEFLTYFQNEAQLEKSRLLSDRFSAERPKGSFSTLEIQRTEQGDSAMYLCASSSPGETQYFGPGTRLLVL.

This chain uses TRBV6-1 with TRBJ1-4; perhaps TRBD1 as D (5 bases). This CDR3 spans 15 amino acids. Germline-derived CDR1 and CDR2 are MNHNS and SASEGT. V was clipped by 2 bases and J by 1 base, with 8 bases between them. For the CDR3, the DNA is TGTGCCAGCAGTGAACAGGGCGGAACTAATGAAAAACTGTTTTTT. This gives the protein CASSEQGGTNEKLFF.